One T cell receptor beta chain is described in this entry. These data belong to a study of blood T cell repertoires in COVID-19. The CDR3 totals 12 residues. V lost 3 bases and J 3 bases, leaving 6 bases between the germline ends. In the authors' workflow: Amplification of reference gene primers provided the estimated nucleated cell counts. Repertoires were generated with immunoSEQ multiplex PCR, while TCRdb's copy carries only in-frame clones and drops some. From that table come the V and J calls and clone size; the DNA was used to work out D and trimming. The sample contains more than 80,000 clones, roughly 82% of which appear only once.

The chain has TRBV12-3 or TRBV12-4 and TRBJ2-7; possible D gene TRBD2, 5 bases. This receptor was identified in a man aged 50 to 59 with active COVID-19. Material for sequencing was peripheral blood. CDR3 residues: CASSFEGYEQYF. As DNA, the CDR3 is TGTGCCAGCAGTTTTGAGGGCTACGAGCAGTACTTC.